Listed below are T cell receptor beta chains from one sample, sequenced in a study of T-cell reconstitution after alpha-beta-depleted transplantation in children. One entry per CDR3 protein, called by TCRdb with MiXCR from the PCR reads. Of about 300,000 distinct CDR3 sequences detected, about a tenth appear once; the ten largest clones hold less than 9%. Sequencing used PBMCs, obtained before TCRalphabeta/CD19-depleted stem cell transplant. The receptors originated from a boy younger than two with acute myeloid leukemia, due to receive a stem cell transplant. The CDR3 runs from the conserved cysteine through the conserved F or W. The order of the fields is J gene, V gene, D gene, clone size, CDR3 protein, CDR3 DNA. The D gene is left open where the match is weak. Clone size is shown for a subset of rows, as once, few, many or a class of expanded clone.

J: TRBJ2-7
V: TRBV20-1
D: TRBD2
size: many
CDR3: CSARGEGLKGQYF
DNA: TGCAGTGCTAGAGGGGAGGGTCTTAAGGGGCAGTACTTC

J: TRBJ2-7
V: TRBV3-1
D: TRBD1
size: many
CDR3: CASSRGQSHEQYF
DNA: TGTGCCAGCAGCCGGGGACAGTCCCACGAGCAGTACTTC

J: TRBJ1-1
V: TRBV28
D: NA
size: many
CDR3: CASSFRPGARTEAFF
DNA: TGTGCCAGCAGTTTCCGGCCGGGGGCGAGGACTGAAGCTTTCTTT

J: TRBJ1-1
V: TRBV11-2
D: NA
size: many
CDR3: CASRTGMNTEAFF
DNA: TGTGCCAGCAGAACAGGGATGAACACTGAAGCTTTCTTT

J: TRBJ2-2
V: TRBV7-3
D: NA
size: many
CDR3: CASSGLDGELFF
DNA: TGTGCCAGCAGCGGGCTGGACGGGGAGCTGTTTTTT

J: TRBJ1-1
V: TRBV20-1
D: TRBD1
size: few
CDR3: CSASLGGGTEAFF
DNA: TGCAGTGCTAGTTTAGGGGGCGGCACTGAAGCTTTCTTT

J: TRBJ2-2
V: TRBV12-3/TRBV12-4
D: NA
size: many
CDR3: CASSFDWTGELFF
DNA: TGTGCCAGCAGTTTCGACTGGACCGGGGAGCTGTTTTTT

J: TRBJ2-1
V: TRBV5-1
D: TRBD2
size: few
CDR3: CASSRTSGRWDEQFF
DNA: TGCGCCAGCAGCCGGACTAGCGGGAGATGGGATGAGCAGTTCTTC

J: TRBJ1-2
V: TRBV9
D: NA
size: many
CDR3: CASSVEGRGDYGYTF
DNA: TGTGCCAGCAGCGTAGAAGGCAGGGGAGACTATGGCTACACCTTC

J: TRBJ2-2
V: TRBV12-3/TRBV12-4
D: TRBD1
size: many
CDR3: CASSWTGVTGELFF
DNA: TGTGCCAGCAGTTGGACAGGGGTAACCGGGGAGCTGTTTTTT

J: TRBJ2-1
V: TRBV20-1
D: NA
size: many
CDR3: CSARFLRESYNEQFF
DNA: TGCAGTGCTAGATTTCTAAGGGAATCCTACAATGAGCAGTTCTTC

J: TRBJ2-7
V: TRBV7-9
D: TRBD1
size: many
CDR3: CASSGRTGTYEQYF
DNA: TGTGCCAGCAGCGGTAGGACAGGGACCTACGAGCAGTACTTC

J: TRBJ1-1
V: TRBV7-2
D: NA
size: many
CDR3: CASSLASGAKTEAFF
DNA: TGTGCCAGCAGCTTAGCGAGTGGTGCAAAAACTGAAGCTTTCTTT

J: TRBJ2-2
V: TRBV27
D: NA
size: many
CDR3: CASSFPGGELFF
DNA: TGTGCCAGCAGTTTCCCGGGGGGGGAGCTGTTTTTT

J: TRBJ2-3
V: TRBV5-1
D: TRBD2
size: many
CDR3: CASSWQTSGGPTDTQYF
DNA: TGCGCCAGCAGCTGGCAAACTAGCGGGGGGCCCACAGATACGCAGTATTTT

J: TRBJ2-7
V: TRBV6-5
D: TRBD1
size: many
CDR3: CASSYRDRARFLQYF
DNA: TGTGCCAGCAGTTACCGCGACAGGGCCCGGTTCCTGCAGTACTTC

J: TRBJ2-7
V: TRBV28
D: TRBD2
size: NA
CDR3: CASSFQPLAGEGSYEQYF
DNA: TGTGCCAGCAGTTTTCAGCCCCTAGCGGGGGAAGGATCCTACGAGCAGTACTTC

J: TRBJ2-5
V: TRBV12-3/TRBV12-4
D: TRBD2
size: many
CDR3: CASLSGGETQYF
DNA: TGTGCCAGCCTTTCGGGAGGAGAGACCCAGTACTTC

J: TRBJ2-3
V: TRBV19
D: TRBD2
size: NA
CDR3: CASSRTSGSPDTQYF
DNA: TGTGCCAGTAGCCGTACTAGCGGGAGCCCAGATACGCAGTATTTT

J: TRBJ2-1
V: TRBV27
D: NA
size: NA
CDR3: CASSKGGANHYNEQFF
DNA: TGTGCCAGCAGTAAGGGGGGAGCTAACCACTACAATGAGCAGTTCTTC

J: TRBJ2-3
V: TRBV7-9
D: TRBD2
size: many
CDR3: CASSSPLAGATDTQYF
DNA: TGTGCCAGCAGCTCCCCCCTGGCGGGAGCGACAGATACGCAGTATTTT

J: TRBJ1-1
V: TRBV6-5
D: NA
size: many
CDR3: CASSWGQGTEAFF
DNA: TGTGCCAGCAGTTGGGGTCAGGGGACTGAAGCTTTCTTT

J: TRBJ2-4
V: TRBV7-6
D: NA
size: NA
CDR3: CASSFESRGAWNIQYF
DNA: TGTGCCAGCAGCTTCGAGTCTAGAGGTGCATGGAACATTCAGTACTTC